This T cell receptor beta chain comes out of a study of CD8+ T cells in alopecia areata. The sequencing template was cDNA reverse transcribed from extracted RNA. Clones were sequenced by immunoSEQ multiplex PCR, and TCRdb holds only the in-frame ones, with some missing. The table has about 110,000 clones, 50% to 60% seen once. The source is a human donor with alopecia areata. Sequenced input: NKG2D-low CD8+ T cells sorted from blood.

CDR3 protein: CASSFYRQETQYF. CDR3 DNA: TGTGCCAGCAGCTTCTACAGGCAAGAGACCCAGTACTTC. The V gene is TRBV7-9, the J gene TRBJ2-5; TRBD1 might be the D (5 bases). The length of the CDR3 is 13 residues. The germline gives CDR1 SEHNR, CDR2 FQNEAQ (reference sequence). Trimming cost V 3 bases and J 2 bases, with 7 bases left between them.